These 21 T cell receptor beta chains were all obtained from the same sample, sequenced in a study of blood T cells in healthy people across ages (dated by TCRdb to between 2014 and 2017). Library preparation employed 5' RACE. Sequenced using an Illumina HiSeq 2500. A second about 7 to 12 cycle PCR used a sample-barcoded 5' primer and a J-beta primer mix. TCRdb reanalyzed the raw reads on its own, using fastp at Q25 for trimming and MiXCR for clone calling, and kept in-frame beta chains. Every entry covers one CDR3 protein and lists the most common genes and DNA from its rows. This sample comprises about 1.5 million distinct CDR3 sequences, approximately 43% of them detected only once. In total, the top ten clones hold 4% of the sample. Input material: blood. The origin of the receptors is a woman aged 18-29 years in good health.

The chain has TRBV29-1 and TRBJ1-1; 8 bases map to TRBD1. This CDR3 region has 13 residues. Trimming removed 6 bases from V and 6 bases from J; junction bases left unmatched: 9. In germline, CDR1 is SQVTM, CDR2 ANQGSEA. CDR3 in amino acids: CSVRQGLNAEAFF. The CDR3 bases are TGCAGCGTCAGACAGGGGCTTAACGCTGAAGCTTTCTTT.

The V gene is TRBV2, the J gene TRBJ2-7, with D perhaps TRBD1 or TRBD2 (5 bases each). V lost 6 bases to trimming and J lost 4 bases, with 10 bases between them. Germline loops: CDR1 SNHLY, CDR2 FYNNEI. This CDR3 has 12 amino acids. CDR3 amino acids: CASRRGAYEQYF. The CDR3 nucleotides are TGTGCCAGCAGGAGAGGGGCGTACGAGCAGTACTTC.

This clonotype was detected a few times. The chain couples TRBV12-3 or TRBV12-4 to TRBJ2-3; D ambiguous. The length of the CDR3 is 14 residues. Trimming removed 3 bases at V and 5 bases at J, with 12 bases between. CDR3 in amino acids: CASSFSGLLDTQYF. CDR3 sequence (DNA): TGTGCCAGCAGTTTCTCGGGTCTGTTAGATACGCAGTATTTT.

DNA of the CDR3: TGCAGTGCTCGCAGGGTCTCCTCCTACAATGAGCAGTTCTTC. Protein product: CSARRVSSYNEQFF. The chain has TRBV20-1 and TRBJ2-1; a possible D gene is TRBD1 (5 bases). The CDR3 has 14 residues. Looked up from germline, CDR1 is DFQATT and CDR2 is SNEGSKA (reference sequence). The V end was cut by 5 bases, the J end by 0 bases, with 11 bases between.

The chain uses TRBV4-1 and TRBJ2-7; D is unclear. V lost 0 bases to trimming and J lost 3 bases, with 12 bases between them. The CDR3 spans 15 residues. Germline V gene data show CDR1 as MGHRA and CDR2 as YSYEKL. For the CDR3, the DNA is TGCGCCAGCAGCCAAGAAGGAACGGTAGACTACGAGCAGTACTTC. It translates to CASSQEGTVDYEQYF.

The chain uses TRBV7-2 and TRBJ2-1; D gene ambiguous. In germline, CDR1 is SGHTA, CDR2 FQGNSA. Trimming pared 7 bases from V and 6 bases from J, leaving 13 bases between. This CDR3 contains 13 residues. The CDR3 protein is CASTQLPRNEQFF. The CDR3 DNA reads as TGTGCCAGCACCCAGCTTCCACGCAATGAGCAGTTCTTC.

In nucleotides, the CDR3 is TGCGCCAGCAGCTTCGACAGGATCCTCATCTACGAGCAGTACTTC. As protein: CASSFDRILIYEQYF. The chain combines TRBV5-1 with TRBJ2-7; possible D gene TRBD1, 6 bases. The V gene's germline CDR1 is SGHRS and CDR2 YFSETQ. This CDR3 is built from 15 residues. V was shortened by 2 bases and J by 3 bases, with 15 bases between the two germline ends.

This chain uses TRBV20-1 with TRBJ2-3; 8 nucleotides line up with TRBD2. The germline CDR1 and CDR2 sequences are DFQATT and SNEGSKA (reference sequence). The CDR3 consists of 16 residues. Trimming cost V 4 bases and J 0 bases; bases outside gene matches: 9. The chain's CDR3 is CSAMKAGVTSTDTQYF. CDR3 DNA sequence: TGCAGTGCTATGAAAGCGGGGGTAACTAGCACAGATACGCAGTATTTT.

The rearrangement uses TRBV29-1 and TRBJ1-1; D gene ambiguous. Germline V CDR1 and CDR2: SQVTM, ANQGSEA. Trimming took off 4 bases at V and 0 bases at J, with 12 bases between the two ends. The CDR3 extends over 14 amino acids. CDR3 loop: CSVVRRHMNTEAFF. DNA for the CDR3: TGCAGCGTTGTGCGGCGACACATGAACACTGAAGCTTTCTTT.

This clonotype was seen more than once but under ten times. J is TRBJ2-7 and V is TRBV7-9; D tentatively fits TRBD1 or TRBD2 (5 bases each). CDR3 length: 16 residues. V lost 3 bases, J lost 5 bases, and 20 bases lay in between. The germline V gene has CDR1 SEHNR and CDR2 FQNEAQ (reference sequence). The CDR3 spells CASSFRGTEGRDEQYF. The CDR3 DNA reads as TGTGCCAGCAGCTTTAGGGGCACAGAGGGACGCGACGAGCAGTACTTC.

V is TRBV27 and J is TRBJ1-1; TRBD1 is a possible D gene (5 bases). There are 15 residues in the CDR3. Between the trimmed V and J ends, which lost 7 bases and 4 bases, there was a span of 19 bases. CDR1 is MNHEY and CDR2 is SMNVEV in the germline V gene (reference sequence). DNA for the CDR3: TGTGCCAGCATCCCTATCGAGGGGACGGGCACTGAAGCTTTCTTT. Its translation is CASIPIEGTGTEAFF.

This clonotype was observed a few times. V and J are TRBV7-9 and TRBJ1-4, with 8 bases matching TRBD1. Germline V CDR1 and CDR2: SEHNR, FQNEAQ (reference sequence). There are 16 residues in the CDR3. V was pared by 5 bases and J by 0 bases, with 5 bases of the junction left unmatched. The CDR3 protein is CASSTTGAATNEKLFF. The CDR3 DNA follows: TGTGCCAGCAGCACGACAGGGGCGGCAACTAATGAAAAACTGTTTTTT.

This chain links TRBV9 with TRBJ1-2; D perhaps matches TRBD1 (6 bases). Germline loops: CDR1 SGDLS, CDR2 YYNGEE. The CDR3 length is 15 residues. The V gene lost 0 bases and the J gene lost 5 bases, with 14 bases spanning the gap. As DNA, the CDR3 is TGTGCCAGCAGCGTAGGAATCACAGGGTTTTATGGCTACACCTTC. Protein sequence: CASSVGITGFYGYTF.

The gene calls are TRBV20-1 and TRBJ1-1; D might be TRBD1 (5 bases). Germline CDR1 and CDR2: DFQATT and SNEGSKA (reference sequence). The germline V and J ends were trimmed by 3 bases and 3 bases, with 11 bases remaining between them. The CDR3 length is 13 residues. CDR3 nucleotides: TGCAGTGCTAGGGGGGATTTGGACACTGAAGCTTTCTTT. It is translated as CSARGDLDTEAFF.

The V gene is TRBV6-1, the J gene TRBJ2-2; TRBD2 agrees at 13 bases. In germline, CDR1 is MNHNS, CDR2 SASEGT. CDR3 length equals 17 residues. J lost 5 bases, V lost 6 bases, and 9 bases had no gene match. The CDR3 coding sequence is TGTGCCAGCAGCACTCCGGGACTAGCGGGACGTACCGGGGAGCTGTTTTTT. Its translation is CASSTPGLAGRTGELFF.

The chain has TRBV7-9 and TRBJ1-4; no reliable D call. With 3 bases removed from V and 7 bases from J, the gap between germline ends came to 12 bases. The CDR3 is made up of 14 amino acids. CDR1 SEHNR and CDR2 FQNEAQ come from the germline V gene (reference sequence). The CDR3 here is CASSFSDTVEKLFF. CDR3 DNA: TGTGCCAGCAGCTTCTCCGATACGGTTGAAAAACTGTTTTTT. Together with reference TRBV7-9 and TRBJ1-4, the CDR3 gives the full variable domain: DTGVSQNPRHKITKRGQNVTFRCDPISEHNRLYWYRQTLGQGPEFLTYFQNEAQLEKSRLLSDRFSAERPKGSFSTLEIQRTEQGDSAMYLCASSFSDTVEKLFFGSGTQLSVL.

The gene calls are TRBV20-1 and TRBJ1-1, with TRBD1 matching 12 bases. CDR3 length equals 16 residues. Germline CDR1 is DFQATT and CDR2 is SNEGSKA (reference sequence). V lost 3 bases and J lost 6; bases outside the gene matches: 11. The CDR3 coding sequence is TGCAGTGCTAGCGCCACCTCCGGGACAGGGGGCCCTGAAGCTTTCTTT. Its translation: CSASATSGTGGPEAFF.

The chain joins TRBV10-3 to TRBJ2-7, with D tentatively TRBD1 or TRBD2 (6 bases each). The CDR3 extends over 13 amino acids. The V end was cut by 4 bases, the J end by 7 bases, with 14 bases between. The germline V gene has CDR1 ENHRY and CDR2 SYGVKD. DNA for the CDR3: TGTGCCATCAGTGGGCTGGGGGCGGGAGAGCAGTACTTC. Protein product: CAISGLGAGEQYF.

The rearrangement uses TRBV6-1 and TRBJ2-7; tentatively, D is TRBD1 (6 bases). The assigned J gene may be wrong: the sequence end matches TRBJ2-5 better. This CDR3 comprises 14 residues. Per the germline V gene, CDR1 is MNHNS and CDR2 is SASEGT. For the CDR3, the DNA is TGTGCCAGCAGTGAATTGGCGCAGGGGCGGACCCAGTACTTC. Translation: CASSELAQGRTQYF.

The chain employs TRBV20-1 and TRBJ2-5; 8 positions agree with TRBD1. The better agreement between TRBJ2-7 and the DNA end casts doubt on the J call. Germline-derived CDR1 and CDR2 are DFQATT and SNEGSKA (reference sequence). There are 14 residues in the CDR3. The DNA of the CDR3 is TGCAGTGCTACCACCTTGACAGGGGCCAACGAGCAGTACTTC. Amino acids: CSATTLTGANEQYF.

There are a few counts of this clonotype. The chain links TRBV28 to TRBJ1-5, with 7 bases lining up with TRBD1. Per germline, CDR1 MDHEN and CDR2 SYDVKM. The length of the CDR3 is 15 residues. Trimming took 4 bases from V and 3 from J; bases not matched to a gene: 6. The chain's CDR3 is CASSSAGGFNQPQHF. The DNA of the CDR3 is TGTGCCAGCAGTTCCGCAGGGGGGTTCAATCAGCCCCAGCATTTT.